One and the same sample provided the 9 T cell receptor beta chains below, sequenced in a study of T cells in Graves' hyperthyroidism and ophthalmopathy. Amplified regions were TCR beta CDR3 sequences from RNA transcripts. When the TCR CDR3 underwent first-round RT-PCR, the HTBI primer set was used. TCRdb reprocessed the multiplex PCR reads via MiXCR and lists one record per CDR3 protein. The sample has approximately 640,000 distinct CDR3 sequences; nearly 45% are singletons. Source material: peripheral blood or thyroid tissue (not recorded which). All receptors come from an adult man with Graves' disease, either hyperthyroidism or ophthalmopathy (not recorded which).

This clonotype was seen a few times. This rearrangement joins TRBV19 to TRBJ1-1; TRBD1 matches 7 bases. The CDR3 loop spans 12 amino acids. V lost 5 bases, J lost 8 bases, and 5 bases stayed unmatched. Germline V lookup: CDR1 LNHDA, CDR2 SQIVND (reference sequence). The DNA of the CDR3 is TGTGCCAGTAGTCCCCAGACAGGGGAAGCTTTCTTT. Protein product: CASSPQTGEAFF.

This clonotype was counted between two and nine times. The chain links TRBV12-3 or TRBV12-4 to TRBJ1-3; D not resolved. CDR3 length: 14 residues. V lost 2 bases to trimming and J lost 7 bases, with 12 bases between them. DNA for the CDR3: TGTGCCAGCAGTTTAAGGGTACTGAGGAACACCATATATTTT. It translates to CASSLRVLRNTIYF.

J is TRBJ2-5 and V is TRBV10-3; 9 bases fit TRBD2. J lost 2 bases, V lost 10 bases, and 5 bases had no gene match. The CDR3 has 13 residues. In germline, CDR1 is ENHRY, CDR2 SYGVKD. The CDR3 protein is CASSGLAQETQYF. The CDR3 DNA is TGTGCCAGCTCCGGACTAGCGCAAGAGACCCAGTACTTC.

There are a few counts of this clonotype. This rearrangement joins TRBV7-2 to TRBJ1-2, with D uncertain. The CDR3 loop spans 15 amino acids. Germline assignment: CDR1 SGHTA and CDR2 FQGNSA. V lost 1 base to trimming and J lost 7 bases, with 16 bases between them. CDR3 coding DNA: TGTGCCAGCAGCTTAGATCGGGCCGGAGTGGGTGGCTACACCTTC. Translating gives CASSLDRAGVGGYTF. The complete variable domain, with remaining parts taken from reference TRBV7-2 and TRBJ1-2, reads GAGVSQSPSNKVTEKGKDVELRCDPISGHTALYWYRQSLGQGLEFLIYFQGNSAPDKSGLPSDRFSAERTGGSVSTLTIQRTQQEDSAVYLCASSLDRAGVGGYTFGSGTRLTVV.

V usage is TRBV2 and J usage is TRBJ2-7, with D possibly TRBD1 on 5 matching bases. Trimming shortened V by 5 bases and J by 1 base, and 9 bases separated the two germline ends. Germline V lookup: CDR1 SNHLY, CDR2 FYNNEI. This CDR3 is 13 amino acids long. The CDR3: CASSNAGSYEQYF. The CDR3 DNA reads TGTGCCAGCAGTAACGCAGGGTCCTACGAGCAGTACTTC.

This clonotype showed up many times. The V call is TRBV7-2, the J call TRBJ2-2, with D perhaps matching TRBD2 (5 bases). The CDR3 runs 14 residues. Trimming cost V 6 bases and J 5 bases, with 13 bases left between them. Germline values: CDR1 SGHTA, CDR2 FQGNSA. CDR3 nucleotide sequence: TGTGCCAGCAGTGTCCTAGCAGCGACCGGGGAGCTGTTTTTT. Residues: CASSVLAATGELFF.

This chain joins TRBV29-1 and TRBJ2-7, with 8 nucleotides matching TRBD2. The V and J ends lost 4 bases and 4 bases, in that order; junction bases with no gene match: 12. The germline V gene has CDR1 SQVTM and CDR2 ANQGSEA. The CDR3 is 15 amino acids. The CDR3 DNA is TGCAGCGTTGTAGGTCCGACTAGCGACATTTACGAGCAGTACTTC. The encoded protein is CSVVGPTSDIYEQYF.

The rearrangement uses TRBV7-9 and TRBJ1-2, with D possibly TRBD1 on 5 matching bases. This CDR3 has 13 residues. Deletions cut 8 bases from V and 3 bases from J, with 13 bases between. Germline V CDR1 and CDR2: SEHNR, FQNEAQ (reference sequence). The CDR3, as DNA: TGTGCCAGCGGCAGGGTAGGAGACTATGGCTACACCTTC. This gives the protein CASGRVGDYGYTF.

In its sample, this clonotype was seen many times. This chain links TRBV10-1 with TRBJ1-2, with a tentative D call TRBD1 (5 bases). The germline gives CDR1 WNHNN, CDR2 SYGVQD (reference sequence). This CDR3 contains 16 residues. Trimming pared 6 bases from V and 3 bases from J, leaving 20 bases between. DNA of the CDR3: TGCGCCAGCAGAGGTATGGGGCGACATGCTGACTATGGCTACACCTTC. Translation: CASRGMGRHADYGYTF.